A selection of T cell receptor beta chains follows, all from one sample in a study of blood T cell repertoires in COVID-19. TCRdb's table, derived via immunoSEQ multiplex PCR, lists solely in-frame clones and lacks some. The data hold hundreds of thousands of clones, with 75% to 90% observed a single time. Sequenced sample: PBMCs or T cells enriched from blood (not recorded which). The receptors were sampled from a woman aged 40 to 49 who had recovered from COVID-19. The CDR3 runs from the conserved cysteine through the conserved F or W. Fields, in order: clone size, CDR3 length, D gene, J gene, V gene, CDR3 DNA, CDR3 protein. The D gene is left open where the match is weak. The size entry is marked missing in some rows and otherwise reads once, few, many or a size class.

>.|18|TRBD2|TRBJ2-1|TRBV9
TGTGCCAGCAGCGTAGGTCCGGGGAGCGGGGAGGCTTGGGATGAGCAGTTCTTC
CASSVGPGSGEAWDEQFF
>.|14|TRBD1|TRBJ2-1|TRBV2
TGTGCCAGCAGAAAGGGGGACAGGGGGACTGAGCAGTTCTTC
CASRKGDRGTEQFF
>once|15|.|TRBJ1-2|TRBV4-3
TGCGCCAGCAGTCAAGGGCAGGTAGCTAACTATGGCTACACCTTC
CASSQGQVANYGYTF
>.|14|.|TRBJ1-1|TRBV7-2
TGTGCCAGCAGCTTAGATGGGGGGGACACTGAAGCTTTCTTT
CASSLDGGDTEAFF
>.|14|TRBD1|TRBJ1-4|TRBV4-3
TGCGCCAGCAGTACGGGACAGGGTGCTGAAAAACTGTTTTTT
CASSTGQGAEKLFF
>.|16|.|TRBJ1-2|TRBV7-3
TGTGCCAGCAGCTTATATCAGGGAGGGAACTTTGATGGCTACACCTTC
CASSLYQGGNFDGYTF
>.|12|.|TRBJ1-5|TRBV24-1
TGTGCCATTGGACAGAGCAATCAGCCCCAGCATTTT
CAIGQSNQPQHF
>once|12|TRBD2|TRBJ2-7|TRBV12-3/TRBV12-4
TGTGCCAGCAGTTTACAGCGGGAGAAGCTGTACTTC
CASSLQREKLYF
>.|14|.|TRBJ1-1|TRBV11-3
TGTGCCAGCAGCTTAAGGACTGCGAACACTGAAGCTTTCTTT
CASSLRTANTEAFF
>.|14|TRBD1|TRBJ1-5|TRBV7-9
TGTGCCAGCAGCCCCGACAGGGTCGATCAGCCCCAGCATTTT
CASSPDRVDQPQHF
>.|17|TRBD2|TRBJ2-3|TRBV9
TGTGCCAGCAGCGTTTCTCACATAGCGGGAGGGCAGGATACGCAGTATTTT
CASSVSHIAGGQDTQYF
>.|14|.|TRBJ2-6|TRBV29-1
TGCAGCGTCCAGGGCGTGAGTGGGGCCAACGTCCTGACTTTC
CSVQGVSGANVLTF
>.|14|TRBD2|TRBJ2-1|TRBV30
TGTGCCTGGAGTAAACTAGCGGGAGGATATGAGCAGTTCTTC
CAWSKLAGGYEQFF
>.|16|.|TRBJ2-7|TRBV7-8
TGTGCCAGCAGCTCCCTATTGGAGGCAAGCTCCTACGAGCAGTACTTC
CASSSLLEASSYEQYF
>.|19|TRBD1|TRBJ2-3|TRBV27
TGTGCCAGCAGTTTATCGTCGGGACAGGGGCTCACGAAGGCAGATACGCAGTATTTT
CASSLSSGQGLTKADTQYF
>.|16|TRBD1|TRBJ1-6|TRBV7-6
TGTGCCAGCAGCCGGACAGGTCGCTCCTATAATTCACCCCTCCACTTT
CASSRTGRSYNSPLHF
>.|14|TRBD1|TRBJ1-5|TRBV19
TGTGCCAGCACTGGACAGGGAAGCAATCAGCCCCAGCATTTT
CASTGQGSNQPQHF
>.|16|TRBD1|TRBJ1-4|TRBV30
TGTGCCTGGACCCCGACAGGGTTGGGCGCTAATGAAAAACTGTTTTTT
CAWTPTGLGANEKLFF
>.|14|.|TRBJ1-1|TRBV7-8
TGTGCCAGCAGCGCCACGACAGGACGCGCTGAAGCTTTCTTT
CASSATTGRAEAFF
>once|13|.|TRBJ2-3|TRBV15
TGTGCCACCAGCAGAGACTTAACAGATACGCAGTATTTT
CATSRDLTDTQYF
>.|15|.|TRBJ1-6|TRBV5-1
TGCGCCAGCAGCTTGGCCGGGGGGGCTGTCTCACCCCTCCACTTT
CASSLAGGAVSPLHF
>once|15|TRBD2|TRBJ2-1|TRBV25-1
TGTGCCAGCAGTGGGGGACTAGCGGGTGGTAATGAGCAGTTCTTC
CASSGGLAGGNEQFF
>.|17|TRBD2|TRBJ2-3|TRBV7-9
TGTGCCAGCAGTTCCCTAGCGGGAGTCACCGGCACAGATACGCAGTATTTT
CASSSLAGVTGTDTQYF
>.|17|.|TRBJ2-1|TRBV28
TGTGCCAGCAGCCCAAGTAGGGGAGGACTTTCCTACAATGAGCAGTTCTTC
CASSPSRGGLSYNEQFF
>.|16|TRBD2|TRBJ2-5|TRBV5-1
TGCGCCAGCAGCCCCGAACTAGCGGGTTACCAAGAGACCCAGTACTTC
CASSPELAGYQETQYF
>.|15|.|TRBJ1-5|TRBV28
TGTGCCAGCAGTTCTCCGGGAGGCCCTGTCCAGCCCCAGCATTTT
CASSSPGGPVQPQHF
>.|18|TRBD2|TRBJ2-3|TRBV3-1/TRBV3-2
TGTGCCAGCAGCCCCGGGACTAGCGGGGGGGCCAGCACAGATACGCAGTATTTT
CASSPGTSGGASTDTQYF
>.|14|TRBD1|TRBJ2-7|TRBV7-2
TGTGCCAGCAGCCCCCGAGGGGGCCCTTACGAGCAGTACTTC
CASSPRGGPYEQYF
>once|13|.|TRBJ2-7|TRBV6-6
TGTGCCAGCAGTCCTGGACAGAGTTACGAGCAGTACTTC
CASSPGQSYEQYF
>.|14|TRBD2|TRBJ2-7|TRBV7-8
TGTGCCAGCAGCTTGACTAGCACCATCCACGAGCAGTACTTC
CASSLTSTIHEQYF
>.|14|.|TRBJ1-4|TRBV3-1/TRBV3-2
TGTGCCAGCAGCCAACGGGGAACTGGAGAAAAACTGTTTTTT
CASSQRGTGEKLFF